These 10 T cell receptor beta chains were all obtained from the same sample, sequenced in a study of T cells in Graves' hyperthyroidism and ophthalmopathy. RNA transcripts were the template for amplifying TCR beta CDR3 regions. The TCR CDR3 first-round RT-PCR relied on the HTBI primer set. TCRdb redid the calling of the multiplex PCR reads with MiXCR, one entry per CDR3 protein. The sample comprises about 320,000 distinct CDR3 sequences, roughly 15% of which are singletons, and 33% rests with the top ten. The specimen sequenced was blood. These receptors came from a man aged 25 to 40 with Graves' hyperthyroidism.

The chain combines TRBV5-1 with TRBJ2-1; 12 bases line up with TRBD2. CDR3 size: 16 residues. V lost 2 bases to trimming and J lost 3 bases; unmatched junction nucleotides: 3. In germline, CDR1 is SGHRS, CDR2 YFSETQ. CDR3 coding DNA: TGCGCCAGCAGCTTACAGACTAGCGGGGGCTACAATGAGCAGTTCTTC. Protein sequence: CASSLQTSGGYNEQFF.

At least ten counts were recorded for this clonotype. The junction departs from germline at one end; a sequencing error may be responsible. CDR3 loop: CATGRGTASTDTQYF. CDR3 sequence (DNA): TGTGCCACCGGCAGGGGGACAGCTAGCACAGATACGCAGTATTTT. V usage is TRBV15 and J usage is TRBJ2-3; 7 bases are a match to TRBD1. CDR3 length: 15 residues. Looked up from germline, CDR1 is LNHNV and CDR2 is YYDKDF (reference sequence).

CDR3 protein: CASRGNSNQPQHF. DNA of the CDR3: TGTGCCAGCAGGGGGAATAGCAATCAGCCCCAGCATTTT. The V call is TRBV27, the J call TRBJ1-5; D is undetermined. The CDR3 loop spans 13 amino acids. Looked up from germline, CDR1 is MNHEY and CDR2 is SMNVEV (reference sequence). Trimming took 6 bases from V and 0 from J, leaving 6 bases between them.

This clonotype has only a few counts. V and J are TRBV9 and TRBJ2-1, with D tentatively TRBD2 (6 bases). This CDR3 is 13 amino acids long. V lost 5 bases and J 4 bases, leaving 10 bases between the germline ends. Germline loops: CDR1 SGDLS, CDR2 YYNGEE. The CDR3 spells CASSAGSYNEQFF. The DNA for the CDR3 is TGTGCCAGCAGTGCCGGGAGTTACAATGAGCAGTTCTTC.

In its sample, this clonotype was seen many times. This sequence joins TRBV5-1 and TRBJ2-3, with 9 bases matching TRBD1. This CDR3 region has 14 residues. Germline loops: CDR1 SGHRS, CDR2 YFSETQ. Trimming removed 4 bases from V and 4 bases from J; junction bases left unmatched: 4. CDR3 region: CASSVGDRADTQYF. The CDR3 coding sequence is TGCGCCAGCAGCGTGGGGGACAGGGCAGATACGCAGTATTTT.

The chain couples TRBV6-1 to TRBJ1-5; D might be TRBD1 (6 bases). The CDR3 contains 13 residues. Trimming took 7 bases from V and 4 from J, leaving 11 bases between them. The germline V gene has CDR1 MNHNS and CDR2 SASEGT. CDR3 sequence reads: CASNVGGNQPQHF. CDR3 in DNA: TGTGCCAGCAATGTAGGGGGGAATCAGCCCCAGCATTTT.

Note on this clonotype: Mismatch with germline at one junction end may stem from a read error. The rearrangement uses TRBV28 and TRBJ1-4, with a weak D call TRBD1 (6 bases). CDR1 is MDHEN and CDR2 is SYDVKM in the germline V gene. The CDR3 loop spans 14 amino acids. This CDR3 reads CASSQVGGNGKLFF. The CDR3 nucleotides read TGTGCCAGCAGCCAAGTAGGGGGGAATGGAAAACTGTTTTTT.

V is TRBV12-3 or TRBV12-4 and J is TRBJ1-5; maybe TRBD1 (6 bases). The length of the CDR3 is 15 residues. V dropped 3 bases and J dropped 5 bases, with 14 bases sitting between them. The CDR3 loop is CASSFGGAMDQPQHF. CDR3 sequence (DNA): TGTGCCAGCAGTTTTGGGGGGGCAATGGATCAGCCCCAGCATTTT.

This clonotype was detected a few times. The chain has TRBV3-1 and TRBJ2-1; D might be TRBD2 (6 bases). V was clipped by 5 bases and J by 0 bases, with 14 bases between them. CDR3 length: 16 amino acids. Germline V CDR1 and CDR2: LGHDT, YNNKEL (reference sequence). CDR3 residues: CASSEAGPSSYNEQFF. The CDR3 nucleotides are TGTGCCAGCAGCGAAGCGGGCCCCAGCTCCTACAATGAGCAGTTCTTC.

This clonotype was seen many times. The CDR3 DNA sequence: TGTGCCAGCAGCCGCGGACGGTTGAACACTGAAGCTTTCTTT. Encoded protein: CASSRGRLNTEAFF. The chain links TRBV7-2 to TRBJ1-1; D uncertain. Germline-derived CDR1 and CDR2 are SGHTA and FQGNSA. This CDR3 is built from 14 residues. The V gene lost 5 bases and the J gene lost 0 bases, with 10 bases spanning the gap.